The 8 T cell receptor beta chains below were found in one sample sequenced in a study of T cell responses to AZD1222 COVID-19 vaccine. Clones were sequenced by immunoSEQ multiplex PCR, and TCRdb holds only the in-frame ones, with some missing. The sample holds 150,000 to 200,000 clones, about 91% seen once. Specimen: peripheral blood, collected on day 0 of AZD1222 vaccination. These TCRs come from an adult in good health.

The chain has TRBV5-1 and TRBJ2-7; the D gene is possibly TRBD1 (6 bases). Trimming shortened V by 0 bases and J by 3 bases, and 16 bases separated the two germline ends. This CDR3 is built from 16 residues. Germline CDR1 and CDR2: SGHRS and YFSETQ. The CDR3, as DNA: TGCGCCAGCAGCTTGGACAGGGAAAAGGGCGGCTACGAGCAGTACTTC. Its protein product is CASSLDREKGGYEQYF.

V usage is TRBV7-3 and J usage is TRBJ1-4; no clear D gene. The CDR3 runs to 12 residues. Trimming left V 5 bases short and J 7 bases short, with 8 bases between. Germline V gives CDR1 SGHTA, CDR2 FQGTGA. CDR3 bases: TGTGCCAGCAGCCGGCGGGTTGAAAAACTGTTTTTT. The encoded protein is CASSRRVEKLFF.

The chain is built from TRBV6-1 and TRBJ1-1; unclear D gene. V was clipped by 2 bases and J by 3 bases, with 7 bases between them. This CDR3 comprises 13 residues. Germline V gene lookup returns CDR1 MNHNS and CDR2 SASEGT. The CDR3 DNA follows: TGTGCCAGCAGTGAATCTAGGGACACTGAAGCTTTCTTT. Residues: CASSESRDTEAFF.

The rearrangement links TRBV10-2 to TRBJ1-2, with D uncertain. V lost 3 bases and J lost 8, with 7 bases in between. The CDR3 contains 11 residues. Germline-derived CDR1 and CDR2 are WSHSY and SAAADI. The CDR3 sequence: CASSESNGYTF. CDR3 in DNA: TGCGCCAGCAGTGAATCTAACGGCTACACCTTC.

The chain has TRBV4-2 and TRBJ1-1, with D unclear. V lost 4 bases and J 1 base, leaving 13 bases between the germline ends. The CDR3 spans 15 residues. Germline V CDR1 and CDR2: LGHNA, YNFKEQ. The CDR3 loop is CASSLSKAENTEAFF. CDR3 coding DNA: TGTGCCAGCAGCCTCTCGAAAGCTGAGAACACTGAAGCTTTCTTT.

CDR3 sequence (DNA): TGTGCCAGCAGCGGGGACAGGGCCTCTGGAAACACCATATATTTT. It is translated as CASSGDRASGNTIYF. The gene calls are TRBV3-1 (or the pseudogene TRBV3-2) and TRBJ1-3, with 9 bases lining up with TRBD1. Losses at the gene ends were 5 bases for V and 0 bases for J; bases not matched to a gene: 2. Germline CDR1 and CDR2: LGHDT and YNNKEL (reference sequence). This CDR3 comprises 15 residues.

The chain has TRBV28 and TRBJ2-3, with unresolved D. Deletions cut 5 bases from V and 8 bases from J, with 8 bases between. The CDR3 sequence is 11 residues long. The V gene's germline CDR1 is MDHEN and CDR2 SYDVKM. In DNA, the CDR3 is TGTGCCAGCAGTGGCCCGGGTACGCAGTATTTT. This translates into CASSGPGTQYF.

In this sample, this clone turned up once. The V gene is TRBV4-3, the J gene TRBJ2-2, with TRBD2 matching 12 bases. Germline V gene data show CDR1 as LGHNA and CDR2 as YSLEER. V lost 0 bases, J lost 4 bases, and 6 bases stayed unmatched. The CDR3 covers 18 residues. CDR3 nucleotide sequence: TGCGCCAGCAGCCAAGAACCTAGCGGGGGGGCCTTCACCGGGGAGCTGTTTTTT. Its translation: CASSQEPSGGAFTGELFF.